This entry describes one TCR beta chain. Its antigen is unidentified. This entry belongs to a study of a mutant IDH1 vaccine in newly diagnosed glioma. In the study overall: Treated patients, around 60% male and around 38% female, averaged roughly 40 years of age. Patients were pretreated with radiotherapy, temozolomide, or both, mostly both. Study-wide results and limits: Among all patients, vaccine-induced immune responses occurred in 80% to 95%.

Method: immunoSEQ multiplex PCR; TCRdb's copy keeps in-frame clones and lacks some. The sample shows tens of thousands of clones, about 91% of them seen only once. This CDR3 has 14 amino acids. Germline V CDR1 and CDR2: MNHEY, SMNVEV (reference sequence). With 2 bases clipped from V and 8 bases from J, the junction kept 6 bases outside the gene matches. As to time point: baseline, week 1 (first vaccination visit). Treatment given: pre-vaccination baseline after standard-of-care therapy. Every donor had a new WHO grade 3 or 4 astrocytoma that was IDH1-mutant, with loss of nuclear ATRX. V is TRBV27 and J is TRBJ1-2; 9 bases align to TRBD1. This receptor was taken from a man aged 50-60 years with glioma. The sample consisted of PBMCs, taken from a glioma patient treated with radiotherapy, temozolomide or both. In nucleotides, the CDR3 is TGTGCCAGCAGTTTACGTAGGACAGGGGAGGGCTACACCTTC. Residues: CASSLRRTGEGYTF.